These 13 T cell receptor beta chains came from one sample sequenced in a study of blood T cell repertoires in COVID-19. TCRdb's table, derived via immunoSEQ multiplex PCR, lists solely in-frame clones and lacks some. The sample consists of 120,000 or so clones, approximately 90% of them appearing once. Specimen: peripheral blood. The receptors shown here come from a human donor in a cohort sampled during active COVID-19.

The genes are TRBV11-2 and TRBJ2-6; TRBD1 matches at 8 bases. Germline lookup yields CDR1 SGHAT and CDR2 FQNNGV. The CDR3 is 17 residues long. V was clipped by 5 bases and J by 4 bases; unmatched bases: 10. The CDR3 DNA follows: TGTGCCAGCAGCCTCCACAGGGGGGTAACGGGGGCCAACGTCCTGACTTTC. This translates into CASSLHRGVTGANVLTF.

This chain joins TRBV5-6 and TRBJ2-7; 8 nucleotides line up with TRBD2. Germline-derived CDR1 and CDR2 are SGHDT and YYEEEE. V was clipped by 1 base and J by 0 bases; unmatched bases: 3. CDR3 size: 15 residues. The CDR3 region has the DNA TGTGCCAGCAGCTTGACTAGCGGATACTCCTACGAGCAGTACTTC. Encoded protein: CASSLTSGYSYEQYF.

The CDR3 DNA is TGTGCCAGCACCCAATTGCGGGGGAACACCCGGGGCTACACCTTC. Its protein is CASTQLRGNTRGYTF. J is TRBJ1-2 and V is TRBV7-8; tentative D call: TRBD1 (5 bases). V was trimmed by 7 bases and J by 8 bases, leaving 23 bases between them. Germline lookup yields CDR1 SGHVS and CDR2 FQNEAQ. The CDR3 sequence is 15 residues long.

CDR3: CASSPPRGQGAIYEKLFF. CDR3 bases: TGTGCCAGCTCACCACCTAGGGGACAGGGGGCCATATATGAAAAACTGTTTTTT. The chain joins TRBV18 to TRBJ1-4, with 12 bases fitting TRBD1. The J segment lost 6 bases and the V segment lost 0 bases, leaving 8 bases of the junction unmatched. The CDR3 runs to 18 residues. The V gene's germline CDR1 is KGHSH and CDR2 LQKENI.

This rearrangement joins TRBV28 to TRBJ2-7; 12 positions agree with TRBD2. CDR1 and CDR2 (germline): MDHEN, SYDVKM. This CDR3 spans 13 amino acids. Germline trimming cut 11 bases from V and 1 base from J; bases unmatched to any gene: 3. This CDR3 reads CALGTSGSYEQYF. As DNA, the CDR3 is TGTGCCCTTGGGACTAGCGGGTCCTACGAGCAGTACTTC.

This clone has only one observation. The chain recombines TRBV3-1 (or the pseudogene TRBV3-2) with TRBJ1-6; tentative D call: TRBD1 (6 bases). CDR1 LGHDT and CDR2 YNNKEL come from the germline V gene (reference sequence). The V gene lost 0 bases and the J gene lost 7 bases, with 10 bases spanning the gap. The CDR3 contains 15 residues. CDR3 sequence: CASSQERQGNSPLHF. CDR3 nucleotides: TGTGCCAGCAGCCAAGAGAGGCAGGGGAATTCACCCCTCCACTTT.

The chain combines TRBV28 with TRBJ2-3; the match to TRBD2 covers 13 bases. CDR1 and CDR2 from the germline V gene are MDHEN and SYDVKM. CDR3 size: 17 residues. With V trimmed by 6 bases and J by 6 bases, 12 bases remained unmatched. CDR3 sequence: CASSRLGTSGMTDTQYF. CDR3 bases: TGTGCCAGCAGCCGACTCGGGACTAGCGGGATGACGGATACGCAGTATTTT.

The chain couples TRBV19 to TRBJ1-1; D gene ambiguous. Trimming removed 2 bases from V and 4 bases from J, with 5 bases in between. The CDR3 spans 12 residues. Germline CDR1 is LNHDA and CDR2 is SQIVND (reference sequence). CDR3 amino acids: CASSILGTEAFF. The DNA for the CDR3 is TGTGCCAGTAGTATACTCGGCACTGAAGCTTTCTTT.

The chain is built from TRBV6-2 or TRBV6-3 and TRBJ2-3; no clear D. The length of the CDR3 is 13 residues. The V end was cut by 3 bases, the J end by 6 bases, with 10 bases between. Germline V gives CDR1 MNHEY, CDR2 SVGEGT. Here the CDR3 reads CASSYGQSDTQYF. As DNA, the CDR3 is TGTGCCAGCAGTTATGGTCAGTCGGATACGCAGTATTTT.

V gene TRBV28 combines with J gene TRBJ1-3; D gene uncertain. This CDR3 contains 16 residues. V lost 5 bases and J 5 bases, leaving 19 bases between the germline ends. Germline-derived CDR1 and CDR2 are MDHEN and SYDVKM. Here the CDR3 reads CASSPPDPGSRNTIYF. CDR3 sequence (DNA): TGTGCCAGCAGTCCTCCGGACCCTGGGAGTCGAAACACCATATATTTT.

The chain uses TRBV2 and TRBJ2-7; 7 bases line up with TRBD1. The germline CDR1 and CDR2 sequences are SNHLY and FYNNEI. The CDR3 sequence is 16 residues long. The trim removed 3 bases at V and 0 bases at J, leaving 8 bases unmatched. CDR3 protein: CASSDPGQRSSYEQYF. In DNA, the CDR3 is TGTGCCAGCAGTGACCCGGGACAGCGTAGCTCCTACGAGCAGTACTTC.

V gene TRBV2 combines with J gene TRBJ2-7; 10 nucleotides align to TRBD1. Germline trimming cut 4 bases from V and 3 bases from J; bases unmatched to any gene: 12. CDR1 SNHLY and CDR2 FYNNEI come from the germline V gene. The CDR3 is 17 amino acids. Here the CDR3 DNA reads TGTGCCAGCAGTGGGTATAGGACAGGGGGAGGATACTACGAGCAGTACTTC. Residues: CASSGYRTGGGYYEQYF.

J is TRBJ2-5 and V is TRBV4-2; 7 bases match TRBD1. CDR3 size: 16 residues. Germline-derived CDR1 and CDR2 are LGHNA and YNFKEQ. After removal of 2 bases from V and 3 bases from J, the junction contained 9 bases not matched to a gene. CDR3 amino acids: CASSQTVGQIEETQYF. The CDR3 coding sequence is TGTGCCAGCAGCCAAACCGTGGGACAGATCGAAGAGACCCAGTACTTC.